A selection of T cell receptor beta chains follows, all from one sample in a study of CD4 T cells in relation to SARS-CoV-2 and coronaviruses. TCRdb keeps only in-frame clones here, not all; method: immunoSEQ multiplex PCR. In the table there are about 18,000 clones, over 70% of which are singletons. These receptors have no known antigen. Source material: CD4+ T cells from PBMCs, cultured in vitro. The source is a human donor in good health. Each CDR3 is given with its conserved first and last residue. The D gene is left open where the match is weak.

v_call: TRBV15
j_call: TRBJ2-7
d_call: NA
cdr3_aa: CATSSTLGEQYF

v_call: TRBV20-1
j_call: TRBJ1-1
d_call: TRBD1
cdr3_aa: CNAQGGTEAFF

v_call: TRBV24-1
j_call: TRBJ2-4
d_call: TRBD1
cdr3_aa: CATSQAGTAKNIQYF

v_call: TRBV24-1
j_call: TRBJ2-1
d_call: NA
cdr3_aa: CATSDFWGAGNEQFF

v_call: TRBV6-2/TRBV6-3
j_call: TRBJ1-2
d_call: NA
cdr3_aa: CASSYVTEGGYTF

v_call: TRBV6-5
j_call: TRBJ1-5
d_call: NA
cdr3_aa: CASSYIGGTNQPQHF

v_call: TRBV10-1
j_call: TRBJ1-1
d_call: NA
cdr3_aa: CASRETLNTEAFF

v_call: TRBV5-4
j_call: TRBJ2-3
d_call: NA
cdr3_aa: CASTPLSVGDTQYF

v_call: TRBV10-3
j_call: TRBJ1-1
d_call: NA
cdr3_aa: CAISEAQAGREAEAFF

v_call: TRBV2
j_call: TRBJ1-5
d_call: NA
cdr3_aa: CASMGGQGYNQPQHF

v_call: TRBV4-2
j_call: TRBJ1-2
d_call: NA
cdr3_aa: CASSQERIPGYTF

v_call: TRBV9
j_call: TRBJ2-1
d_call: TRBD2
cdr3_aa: CASSSSGSYNEQFF

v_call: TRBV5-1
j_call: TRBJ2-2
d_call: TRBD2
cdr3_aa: CASSRTGGPANTGELFF

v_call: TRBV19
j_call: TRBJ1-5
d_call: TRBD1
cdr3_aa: CAIGTGDQPQHF

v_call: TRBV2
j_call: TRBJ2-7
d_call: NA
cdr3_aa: CASTAEGASYEQYF